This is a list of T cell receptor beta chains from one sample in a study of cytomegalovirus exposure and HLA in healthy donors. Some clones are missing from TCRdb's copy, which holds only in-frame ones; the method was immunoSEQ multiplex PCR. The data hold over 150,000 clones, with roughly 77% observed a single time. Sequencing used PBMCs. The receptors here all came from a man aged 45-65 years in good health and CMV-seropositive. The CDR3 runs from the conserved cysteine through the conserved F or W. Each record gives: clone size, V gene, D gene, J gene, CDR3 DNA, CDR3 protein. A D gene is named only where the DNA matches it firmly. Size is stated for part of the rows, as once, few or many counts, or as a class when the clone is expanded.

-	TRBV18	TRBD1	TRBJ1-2	TGTGCCAGCTCACCACTGGGACAGGGAACGTCCTTTGGCTACACCTTC	CASSPLGQGTSFGYTF
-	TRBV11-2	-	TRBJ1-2	TGTGCCAGCAGCTTTTTTAGTAATGGCTACACCTTC	CASSFFSNGYTF
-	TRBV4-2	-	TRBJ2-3	TGTGCCAGCAGCCAAGATCGGGTAGATACGCAGTATTTT	CASSQDRVDTQYF
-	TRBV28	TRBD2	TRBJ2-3	TGTGCCAGCTTCTCGATGGGAGCGGGGGCCCTCTCTGGCACAGATACGCAGTATTTT	CASFSMGAGALSGTDTQYF
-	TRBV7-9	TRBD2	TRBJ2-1	TGTGCCAGCAGCTTAACACGCGGGGGGAACAATGAGCAGTTCTTC	CASSLTRGGNNEQFF
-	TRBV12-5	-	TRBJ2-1	TGTGCTAGTGGTTTCCCCGCAGACTACAATGAGCAGTTCTTC	CASGFPADYNEQFF
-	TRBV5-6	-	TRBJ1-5	TGTGCCAGCAGCTTGGGGGGGGACAATCAGCCCCAGCATTTT	CASSLGGDNQPQHF
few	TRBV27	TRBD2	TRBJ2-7	TGTGCCAGCAGTTTCAGCGGGGTTTACGAGCAGTACTTC	CASSFSGVYEQYF
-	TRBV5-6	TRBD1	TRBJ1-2	TGTGCCAGCAGCTTACCCGGCAGGGGGGCTTATGGCTACACCTTC	CASSLPGRGAYGYTF
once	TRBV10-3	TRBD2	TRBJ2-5	TGTGCCATCAGTGAGCACAGCAGACTAGCGGGGAAAGAGACCCAGTACTTC	CAISEHSRLAGKETQYF
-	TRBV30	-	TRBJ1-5	TGTGCCTGGAGTGTAAGAGGAAATCAGCCCCAGCATTTT	CAWSVRGNQPQHF
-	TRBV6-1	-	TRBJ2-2	TGTGCCAGCGAAGGGGACACCGGGGAGCTGTTTTTT	CASEGDTGELFF
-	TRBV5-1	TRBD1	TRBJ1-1	TGCGCCAGCAGCTTGGGACAGGGCGCGGACACTGAAGCTTTCTTT	CASSLGQGADTEAFF
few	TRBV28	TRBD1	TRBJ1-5	TGTGCCAGCAGCCCGGGAGGGGGCTTAAATCAGCCCCAGCATTTT	CASSPGGGLNQPQHF
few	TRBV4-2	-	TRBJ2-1	TGTGCCAGCAGCCAAGATCGGGGACTCACCGGACATGAGCAGTTCTTC	CASSQDRGLTGHEQFF